The sequence of this T cell receptor beta chain was determined in a study of shared clonotypes between healthy human individuals. Across the whole study: Three plates each covered CD4 naive and memory; CD8 naive two, CD8 memory one.

The CDR3 contains 16 residues. The germline gives CDR1 MDHEN, CDR2 SYDVKM. After removal of 6 bases from V and 0 bases from J, the junction contained 10 bases not matched to a gene. A single count supports this clone. Produced via immunoSEQ multiplex PCR; TCRdb's table is partial and in-frame only. Among some 2,500,000 clones listed, approximately 93% were seen once. The clonotype originates from a man aged 18 to 35 in good health. Some clones in this sample may be carry-over from other donors' samples. The sequencing input was naive CD4+ T cells from PBMCs. The subset denotes: CD45RA+ positively selected. The rearrangement uses TRBV28 and TRBJ1-2; TRBD1 aligns across 7 bases. CDR3 sequence: CASSWAYGQANYGYTF. The CDR3 DNA sequence: TGTGCCAGCAGCTGGGCCTACGGACAGGCTAACTATGGCTACACCTTC.